These T cell receptor beta chains were read from a single sample in a study of blood T cell repertoires in COVID-19. Produced via immunoSEQ multiplex PCR; TCRdb's table is partial and in-frame only. The sample has 75,000 to 100,000 clones, nearly 90% seen once. Sample: peripheral blood. The origin of the receptors is a man in his 70s with acute or convalescent COVID-19. CDR3s include the opening cysteine and the closing phenylalanine or tryptophan. Fields, in order: D gene, J gene, V gene, CDR3 protein, CDR3 DNA. D genes are given only for firm matches.

>TRBD1|TRBJ1-6|TRBV5-1
CASQTGYNSPLHF
TGCGCCAGTCAGACAGGGTATAATTCACCCCTCCACTTT
>TRBD2|TRBJ2-1|TRBV7-8
CASSRGGGRNSYNEQFF
TGTGCCAGCAGCAGAGGCGGGGGGCGAAATTCATACAATGAGCAGTTCTTC
>TRBD1|TRBJ1-3|TRBV6-2/TRBV6-3
CASSWGQSSGNTIYF
TGTGCCAGCAGTTGGGGACAGAGCTCTGGAAACACCATATATTTT
>-|TRBJ2-3|TRBV18
CASSPLGGTDTQYF
TGTGCCAGCTCACCATTGGGGGGAACAGATACGCAGTATTTT
>-|TRBJ1-3|TRBV11-2
CASSLSGIDSGNTIYF
TGTGCCAGCAGCTTATCAGGAATCGACTCTGGAAACACCATATATTTT
>-|TRBJ2-7|TRBV7-2
CASSPTGVPSSYEQYF
TGTGCCAGCAGCCCCACGGGGGTTCCGAGCTCCTACGAGCAGTACTTC
>TRBD1|TRBJ2-3|TRBV28
CASSPQGATKKATQYF
TGTGCCAGCAGCCCACAGGGGGCGACGAAGAAGGCCACGCAGTATTTT
>-|TRBJ2-7|TRBV5-1
CASSLETQYEQYF
TGCGCCAGCAGCTTGGAGACTCAATACGAGCAGTACTTC
>TRBD1|TRBJ2-7|TRBV6-2/TRBV6-3
CASSLTGTVYF
TGTGCCAGCAGCCTGACCGGGACAGTTTACTTC
>-|TRBJ1-1|TRBV5-1
CASSITGAMNTEAFF
TGCGCCAGCAGCATCACAGGAGCCATGAACACTGAAGCTTTCTTT
>TRBD1|TRBJ2-7|TRBV28
CASGGQGEYEQYF
TGTGCCAGCGGGGGACAGGGAGAGTACGAGCAGTACTTC
>-|TRBJ1-1|TRBV12-3/TRBV12-4
CASTPGTEAFF
TGTGCCAGCACCCCCGGTACTGAAGCTTTCTTT
>TRBD2|TRBJ2-1|TRBV10-1
CASSSREGGLAGASYNEQFF
TGCGCCAGCAGTTCACGAGAGGGGGGACTAGCGGGGGCTTCCTACAATGAGCAGTTCTTC
>TRBD2|TRBJ2-1|TRBV19
CASSGLAGFSYNEQFF
TGTGCCAGTAGTGGGCTAGCGGGTTTCTCCTACAATGAGCAGTTCTTC
>TRBD1|TRBJ2-1|TRBV5-6
CASSEKGQGSDNEQFF
TGTGCCAGCAGCGAAAAAGGACAGGGGTCCGACAATGAGCAGTTCTTC
>-|TRBJ2-6|TRBV5-1
CASSLGTTASGANVLTF
TGCGCCAGCAGCTTAGGGACAACCGCGTCTGGGGCCAACGTCCTGACTTTC